Listed here is a single T cell receptor beta chain. No antigen is known for it. No much larger clone is present one base from it, and per-base qualities are unavailable. The data were obtained in a study of CD8+CD57+ T cells in acquired aplastic anemia (dated by TCRdb to 2017 to 2018). For the wider study: DNA extracted from sorted CD4+ and CD8+ cells had a mean of about 3 ug, with a range of roughly 0.18 to 27.4 ug. CD8+CD57+ expansion was defined as frequency above the mean frequency observed in healthy subjects.

Flow cytometry had shown CD8+CD57+ cell expansion in the patients selected for sequencing. Severe acquired aplastic anemia was diagnosed in all patients according to International Study of Aplastic Anemia and Agranulocytosis and Camitta criteria. Patients had received no therapy at the time of blood sampling. In this study, sorted CD4+ and CD8+ T cells from the blood of healthy subjects and of severe aplastic anemia patients had their TCR repertoires deep-sequenced. Patients were enrolled in the USA under clinicaltrials.gov protocols 00001620, 01623167, 00001397, 00071045, 00081523 and 00961064. Ficoll-Paque density gradient centrifugation was used to isolate peripheral blood mononuclear cells. Before DNA extraction, CD4+ and CD8+ T cells were sorted by FACS or by magnetic beads. Genomic DNA served as template for TCR beta VDJ combination and CDR3 sequence profiling. An Illumina HiSeq 2000 was used for TCR repertoire sequencing. From the authors' description of their analysis: TRBV/TRBJ rearrangement plots, CDR3 size and DJ length profiles, and Simpson's diversity index were used to assess repertoires. The immunodominant clone was defined as the most abundant DNA sequence in deep sequencing data. CDR3 amino acid sequences were checked for sharing across subjects and were also compared against the VDJdb database and published repertoires. TCRdb took the public reads, trimmed them with fastp at Q25, ran MiXCR for clone calling and kept in-frame beta chains. Each record represents a unique CDR3 protein, reported with the most common genes and DNA among its rows. The V and J calls and clone size come from TCRdb's table, not from the authors' own analysis. For this sample there are under 350,000 distinct CDR3 sequences; about three fifths appear just once. Of the sample, approximately 1.2% falls within the top ten clones.

The paper as a whole reports these results and caveats: No significant difference in CD8+ Simpson's diversity was found between patients and healthy controls (P=0.060). Some 30 CD8+ CDR3 sequences were shared between patients and controls but appeared highly expressed in patients and within their immunodominant clones.

Sequencing was done on a sample of sorted CD4+, CD8+, or CD8+CD57+ T cells (not recorded which) from PBMCs. This clonotype was obtained from a human donor with aplastic anemia.

The DNA sequence is TGCGCCAGCAGCCGGGGACTAGCGGGAGGATTAGGGGCCAACGTCCTGACTTTC. Translation gives CASSRGLAGGLGANVLTF. The chain joins TRBV5-1 to TRBJ2-6, and 15 junctional nucleotides match TRBD2. Clipping removes 4 bases from V and 4 bases from J, with 6 as the unmatched junction base count. The CDR3 holds 18 amino acids from the cysteine to the phenylalanine. Only CDR3 DNA remains: 54 bases, in frame from the first base. For CDR1 and CDR2, the germline V gene lists SGHRS and YFSETQ.